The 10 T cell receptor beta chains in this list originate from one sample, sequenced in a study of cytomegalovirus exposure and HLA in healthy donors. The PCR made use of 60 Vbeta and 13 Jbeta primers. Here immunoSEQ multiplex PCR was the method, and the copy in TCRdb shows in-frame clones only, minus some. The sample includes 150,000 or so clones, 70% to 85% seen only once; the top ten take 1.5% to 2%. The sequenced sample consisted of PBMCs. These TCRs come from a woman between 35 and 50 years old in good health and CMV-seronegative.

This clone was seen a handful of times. Here the CDR3 reads CASSLATYAYNEQFF. As DNA, the CDR3 is TGTGCCAGCAGTTTAGCGACCTACGCCTACAATGAGCAGTTCTTC. The gene calls are TRBV2 and TRBJ2-1, with D possibly TRBD2 on 5 matching bases. Trimming removed 5 bases from V and 2 bases from J, with 13 bases in between. CDR1 and CDR2 (germline): SNHLY, FYNNEI. CDR3 length: 15 amino acids.

This CDR3 is CASSLNQGGQPQHF. The CDR3 DNA follows: TGTGCCAGCAGCTTAAACCAGGGTGGACAGCCCCAGCATTTT. This sequence joins TRBV7-2 and TRBJ1-5; D is possibly TRBD1 (5 bases). V lost 2 bases and J 7 bases, leaving 12 bases between the germline ends. The germline CDR1 and CDR2 sequences are SGHTA and FQGNSA. The CDR3 length is 14 residues.

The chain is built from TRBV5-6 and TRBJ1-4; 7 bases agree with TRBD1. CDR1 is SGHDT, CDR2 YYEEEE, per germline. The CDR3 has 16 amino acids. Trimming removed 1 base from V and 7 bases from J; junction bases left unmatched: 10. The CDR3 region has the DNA TGTGCCAGCAGCTTGCTTGTTGTTTCAGGGGGTGAAAAACTGTTTTTT. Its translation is CASSLLVVSGGEKLFF.

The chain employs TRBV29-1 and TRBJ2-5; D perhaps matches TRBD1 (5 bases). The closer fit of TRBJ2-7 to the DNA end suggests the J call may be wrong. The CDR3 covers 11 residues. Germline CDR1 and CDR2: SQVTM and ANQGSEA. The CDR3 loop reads CSVAQGYEQYF. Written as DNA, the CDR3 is TGCAGCGTTGCCCAGGGTTACGAGCAGTACTTC.

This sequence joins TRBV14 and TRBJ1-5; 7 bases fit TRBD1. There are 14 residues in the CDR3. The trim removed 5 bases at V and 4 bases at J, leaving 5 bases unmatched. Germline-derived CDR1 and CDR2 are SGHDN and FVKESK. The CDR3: CASSSTGFNQPQHF. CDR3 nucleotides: TGTGCCAGCAGCTCGACAGGGTTTAATCAGCCCCAGCATTTT. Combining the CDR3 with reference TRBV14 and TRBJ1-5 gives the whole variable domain EAGVTQFPSHSVIEKGQTVTLRCDPISGHDNLYWYRRVMGKEIKFLLHFVKESKQDESGMPNNRFLAERTGGTYSTLKVQPAELEDSGVYFCASSSTGFNQPQHFGDGTRLSIL.

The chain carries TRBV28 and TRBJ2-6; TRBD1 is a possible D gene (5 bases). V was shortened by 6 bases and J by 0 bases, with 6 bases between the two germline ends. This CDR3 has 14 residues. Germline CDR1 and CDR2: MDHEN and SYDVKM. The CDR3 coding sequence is TGTGCCAGCAGCAGGGTCTCTGGGGCCAACGTCCTGACTTTC. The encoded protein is CASSRVSGANVLTF.

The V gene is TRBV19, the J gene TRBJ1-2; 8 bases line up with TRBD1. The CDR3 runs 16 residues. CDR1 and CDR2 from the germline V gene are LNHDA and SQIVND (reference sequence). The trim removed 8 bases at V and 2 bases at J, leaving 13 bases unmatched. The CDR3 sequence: CASSYRGDPINYGYTF. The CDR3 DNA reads TGTGCCAGTTCATACAGGGGGGACCCGATAAACTATGGCTACACCTTC.

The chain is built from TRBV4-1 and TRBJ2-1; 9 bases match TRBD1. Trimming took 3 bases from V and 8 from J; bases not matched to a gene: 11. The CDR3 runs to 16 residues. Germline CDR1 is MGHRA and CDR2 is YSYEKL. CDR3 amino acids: CASSHEQGAIFDEQFF. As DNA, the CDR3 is TGCGCCAGCAGCCATGAACAGGGGGCTATTTTCGATGAGCAGTTCTTC.

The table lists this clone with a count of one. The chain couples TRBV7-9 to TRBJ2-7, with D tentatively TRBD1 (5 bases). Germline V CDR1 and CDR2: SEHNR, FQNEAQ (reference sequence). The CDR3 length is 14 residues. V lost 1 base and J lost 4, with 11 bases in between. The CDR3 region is CASSLDRGSYEQYF. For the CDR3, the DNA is TGTGCCAGCAGCTTAGATAGGGGTAGTTACGAGCAGTACTTC. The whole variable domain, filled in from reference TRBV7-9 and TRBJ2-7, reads DTGVSQNPRHKITKRGQNVTFRCDPISEHNRLYWYRQTLGQGPEFLTYFQNEAQLEKSRLLSDRFSAERPKGSFSTLEIQRTEQGDSAMYLCASSLDRGSYEQYFGPGTRLTVT.

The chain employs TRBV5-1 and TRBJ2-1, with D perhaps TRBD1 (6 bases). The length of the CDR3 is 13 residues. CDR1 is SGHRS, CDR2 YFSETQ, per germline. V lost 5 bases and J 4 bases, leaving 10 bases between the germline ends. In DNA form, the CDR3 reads TGCGCCAGCAGGCTACAGGGTTACAATGAGCAGTTCTTC. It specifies CASRLQGYNEQFF.